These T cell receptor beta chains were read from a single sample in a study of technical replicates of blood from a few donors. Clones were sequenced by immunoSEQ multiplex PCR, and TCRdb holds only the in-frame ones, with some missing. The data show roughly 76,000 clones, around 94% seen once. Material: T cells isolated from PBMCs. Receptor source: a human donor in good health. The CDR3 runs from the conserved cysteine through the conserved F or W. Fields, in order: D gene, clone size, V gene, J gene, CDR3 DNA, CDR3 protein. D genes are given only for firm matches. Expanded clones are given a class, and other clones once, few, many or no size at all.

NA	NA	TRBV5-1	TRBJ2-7	TGCGCCAGCAGCTTGGGAGCGGACTCCTACGAGCAGTACTTC	CASSLGADSYEQYF
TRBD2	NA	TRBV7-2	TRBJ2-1	TGTGCCGGACTTAGGACTAGCGGGAGCAATGAGCAGTTCTTC	CAGLRTSGSNEQFF
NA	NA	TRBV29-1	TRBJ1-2	TGCAGCGTTGCTGTGGGGCAGGGTGGCTACACCTTC	CSVAVGQGGYTF
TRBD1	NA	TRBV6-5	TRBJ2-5	TGTGCCAGCAGTTACGCGACAGGGTACCAAGAGACCCAGTACTTC	CASSYATGYQETQYF
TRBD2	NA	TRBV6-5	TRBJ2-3	TGTGCCAGCAGTTACGGCGGGAGAGGCACAGATACGCAGTATTTT	CASSYGGRGTDTQYF
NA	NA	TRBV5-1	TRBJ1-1	TGCGCCAGCAGCTTCCAGCCGACTGTGGAGAACACTGAAGCTTTCTTT	CASSFQPTVENTEAFF
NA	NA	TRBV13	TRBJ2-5	TGTGCCAGCAGCTTAGGACTAGAAGAGACCCAGTACTTC	CASSLGLEETQYF
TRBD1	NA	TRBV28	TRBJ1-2	TGTGCCACCTCGACAGGGGGCAACTATGGCTACACCTTC	CATSTGGNYGYTF
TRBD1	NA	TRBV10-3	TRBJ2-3	TGTGCCATCATAAAAACTCGGGACAGGGATAGAAATACGCAGTATTTT	CAIIKTRDRDRNTQYF
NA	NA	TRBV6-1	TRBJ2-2	TGTGCCAGCATACAGGGTAGGACCGGGGAGCTGTTTTTT	CASIQGRTGELFF
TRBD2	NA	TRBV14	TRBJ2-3	TGTGCCAGCAGCCAAGTAGCTAGCGGGATCACAGATACGCAGTATTTT	CASSQVASGITDTQYF
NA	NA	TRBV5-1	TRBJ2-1	TGCGCCAGCAGTGCGGCCAGCTCCTACAATGAGCAGTTCTTC	CASSAASSYNEQFF
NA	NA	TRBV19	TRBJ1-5	TGTGCCAGTTCCCGGGAGAATAGCAATCAGCCCCAGCATTTT	CASSRENSNQPQHF
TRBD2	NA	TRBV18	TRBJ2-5	TGTGCCAGCTCCAAGACTAGCGACCCCTTACAAGAGACCCAGTACTTC	CASSKTSDPLQETQYF
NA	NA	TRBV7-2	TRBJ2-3	TGTGCCAGCAGCTCCGTAGCGGACGCCACGGATACGCAGTATTTT	CASSSVADATDTQYF
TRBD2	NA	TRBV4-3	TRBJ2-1	TGCGCCAGCAGCCAAGCTATAGCGGGGTCTCCACAGTTCTTC	CASSQAIAGSPQFF
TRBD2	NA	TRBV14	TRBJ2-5	TGTGCCAGCAGCCAACTAGCGGTCCAAGAGACCCAGTACTTC	CASSQLAVQETQYF
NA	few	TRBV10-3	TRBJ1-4	TGTGCCATCAGTGAGAGGGAGGGAAGAAAAGAAAAACTGTTTTTT	CAISEREGRKEKLFF
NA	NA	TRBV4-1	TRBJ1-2	TGCGCCAGCAGCCAAGGGGATGACAGTAACTATGGCTACACCTTC	CASSQGDDSNYGYTF
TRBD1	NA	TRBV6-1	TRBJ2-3	TGTGCCAGCAGTGGGGACAGGGGAGATACGCAGTATTTT	CASSGDRGDTQYF
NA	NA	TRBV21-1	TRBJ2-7	TGTGCCAGCAGCGAGACAGGATCCTACGAGCAGTACTTC	CASSETGSYEQYF
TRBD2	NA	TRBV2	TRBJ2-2	TGTGCCCGCCGGGGGGAACACACCGGGGAGCTGTTTTTT	CARRGEHTGELFF
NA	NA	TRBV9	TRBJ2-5	TGTGCCAGCAGCGGAAGGGGGACGGAGACCCAGTACTTC	CASSGRGTETQYF
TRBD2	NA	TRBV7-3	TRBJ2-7	TGTGCCAGCAGCTTATATAGCGGGGGAGTTGGCGAGCAGTACTTC	CASSLYSGGVGEQYF
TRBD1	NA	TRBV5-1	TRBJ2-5	TGCGCCAGCAGGTTCCCCCCAGGGACAGACTTCCAAGAGACCCAGTACTTC	CASRFPPGTDFQETQYF
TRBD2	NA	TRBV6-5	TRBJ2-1	TGTGCCAGCAGACGTCTGGCGGGAGTAGACGAGCAGTTCTTC	CASRRLAGVDEQFF
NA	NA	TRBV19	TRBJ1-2	TGTGCCAGTAGTGTATACAGGTCAGGCTATGGCTACACCTTC	CASSVYRSGYGYTF
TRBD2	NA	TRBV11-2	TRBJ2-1	TGTGCCAGCAGCTTAGTCCGACTAGCCAACGGTGAGCAGTTCTTC	CASSLVRLANGEQFF
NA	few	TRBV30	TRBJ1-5	TGTGCCTGGAGCACAGGAGCGTATAGCAATCAGCCCCAGCATTTT	CAWSTGAYSNQPQHF
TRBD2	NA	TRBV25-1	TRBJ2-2	TGTGCCAGCACCGGGACTATAACCGGGGAGCTGTTTTTT	CASTGTITGELFF
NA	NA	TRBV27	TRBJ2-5	TGTGCCAGCAGTCCTAGGGTAGGGGGTGGAGAGACCCAGTACTTC	CASSPRVGGGETQYF
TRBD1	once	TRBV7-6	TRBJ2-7	TGTGCCAGCAGCTCGGGACAGTCGTACGAGCAGTACTTC	CASSSGQSYEQYF
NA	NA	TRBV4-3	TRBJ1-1	TGCGCCAGCAGCCGATCCCGGGACTCTGAAGCTTTCTTT	CASSRSRDSEAFF
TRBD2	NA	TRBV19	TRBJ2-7	TGTGCCAGTAGTCGAGACCCTTACCGGGAGGTACCCTACGAGCAGTACTTC	CASSRDPYREVPYEQYF
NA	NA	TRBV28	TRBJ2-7	TGTGCCAGCAGTTTAGGCGACAGGAAAGCCTACGAGCAGTACTTC	CASSLGDRKAYEQYF
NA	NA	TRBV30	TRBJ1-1	TGTGCCTGGAGTGTACTTGGAGGGTCGGGCACTGAAGCTTTCTTT	CAWSVLGGSGTEAFF
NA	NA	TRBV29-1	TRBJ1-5	TGCAGCGTTGAAATTCGGAGCAATCAGCCCCAGCATTTT	CSVEIRSNQPQHF
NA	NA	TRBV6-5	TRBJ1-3	TGTGCCAGCGGGCGAAGCACAGACTCTGGAAACACCATATATTTT	CASGRSTDSGNTIYF
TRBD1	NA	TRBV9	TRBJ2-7	TGTGCCAGCAGCCCTGGGACAGCAATTTACGAGCAGTACTTC	CASSPGTAIYEQYF
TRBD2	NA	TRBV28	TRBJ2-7	TGTGCCAGCAGTTCCCCCGGGACTAGCGGGGGAACCTACGAGCAGTACTTC	CASSSPGTSGGTYEQYF
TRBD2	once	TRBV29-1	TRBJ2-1	TGCAGCGTTGAACCCCCGGGACTAGCGGGTTTTGGGCAGTTCTTC	CSVEPPGLAGFGQFF
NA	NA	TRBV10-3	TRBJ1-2	TGTGCCATCACCAACGAACAGGGCTCCATCTATGGCTACACCTTC	CAITNEQGSIYGYTF
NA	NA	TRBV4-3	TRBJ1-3	TGCGCCAGCAGCCAAGGGAGGCGGGAAGCTGGAAACACCATATATTTT	CASSQGRREAGNTIYF
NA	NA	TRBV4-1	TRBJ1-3	TGCGCCAGCAGCACCCGGGACATCCAGAGAAACACCATATATTTT	CASSTRDIQRNTIYF
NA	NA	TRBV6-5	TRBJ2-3	TGTGCCAGCAGTTACTGGTCAGTCAGCACAGATACGCAGTATTTT	CASSYWSVSTDTQYF
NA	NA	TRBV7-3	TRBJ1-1	TGTGCCAGCAGCCTAACGCGGGCAGCTTTCTTT	CASSLTRAAFF
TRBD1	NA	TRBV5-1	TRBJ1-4	TGCGCCAGCAGCGGACAGGGAGGGATCGAAAAACTGTTTTTT	CASSGQGGIEKLFF
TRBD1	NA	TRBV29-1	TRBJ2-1	TGCAGCGTTGCTCGGGACAGGGACAACAATGAGCAGTTCTTC	CSVARDRDNNEQFF
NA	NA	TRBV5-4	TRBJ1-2	TGTGCCAGCACGTCAGGTCCATATGGCTACACCTTC	CASTSGPYGYTF
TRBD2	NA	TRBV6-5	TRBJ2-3	TGTGCCAGCAGTTGGGATAGCGGGAGGGCAACAGATACGCAGTATTTT	CASSWDSGRATDTQYF
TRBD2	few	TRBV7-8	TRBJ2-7	TGTGCCAGCAGCCCACGGACTAGCGGGAACCCATCCTACGAGCAGTACTTC	CASSPRTSGNPSYEQYF
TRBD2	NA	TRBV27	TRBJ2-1	TGTGCCAGCAGTTTATCTCAACTAGCGGGGGTATGGAATGAGCAGTTCTTC	CASSLSQLAGVWNEQFF
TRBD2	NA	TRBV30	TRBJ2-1	TGTGCCTGGATAGCGGGAGAGGAATATGAGCAGTTCTTC	CAWIAGEEYEQFF
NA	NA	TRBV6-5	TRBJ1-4	TGTGCCAGCAGTTACGACCGTAGGACGGGGGAAAAACTGTTTTTT	CASSYDRRTGEKLFF
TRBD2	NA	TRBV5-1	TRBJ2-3	TGCGCCAGCAGCTTGGCGCCTAGCGGAACAGATACGCAGTATTTT	CASSLAPSGTDTQYF
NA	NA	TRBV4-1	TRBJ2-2	TGCGCCAGCGGGGGGTTGAGGGTAGCGAACACCGGGGAGCTGTTTTTT	CASGGLRVANTGELFF
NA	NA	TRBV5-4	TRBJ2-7	TGTGCCAGCAGCTTGTACAAGTACGAGCAGTACTTC	CASSLYKYEQYF
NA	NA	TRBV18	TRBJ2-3	TGTGCCAGCTCACGCGGGACAGTCACAGATACGCAGTATTTT	CASSRGTVTDTQYF
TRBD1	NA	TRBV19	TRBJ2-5	TGTGCCAGTAGCCGGGACAGGGGGTACCAAGAGACCCAGTACTTC	CASSRDRGYQETQYF